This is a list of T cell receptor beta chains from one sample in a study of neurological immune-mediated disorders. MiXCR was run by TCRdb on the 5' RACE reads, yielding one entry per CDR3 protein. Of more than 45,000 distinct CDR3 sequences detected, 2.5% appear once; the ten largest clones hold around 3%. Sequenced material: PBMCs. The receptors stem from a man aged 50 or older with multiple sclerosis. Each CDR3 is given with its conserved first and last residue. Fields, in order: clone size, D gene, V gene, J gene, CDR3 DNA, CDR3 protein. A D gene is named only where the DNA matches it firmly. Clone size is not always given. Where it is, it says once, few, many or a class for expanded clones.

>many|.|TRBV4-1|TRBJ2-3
TGCGCCAGCAGCCAAGTAACTGGGACAGATACGCAGTATTTT
CASSQVTGTDTQYF
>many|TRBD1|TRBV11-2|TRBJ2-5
TGTGCCAGCAGCACGGGACAGGGGGCAGCCCGGGAGACCCAGTACTTC
CASSTGQGAARETQYF
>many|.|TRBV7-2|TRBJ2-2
TGTGCCAGCAGCCTCACAGGGATGGGCACCGGGGAGCTGTTTTTT
CASSLTGMGTGELFF
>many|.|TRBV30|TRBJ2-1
TGTGCCTGGGGGGGACGGGAGCAGTTCTTC
CAWGGREQFF
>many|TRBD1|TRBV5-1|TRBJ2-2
TGCGCCAGCAGCTTGTTGGGACAGGGGAACACCGGGGAGCTGTTTTTT
CASSLLGQGNTGELFF
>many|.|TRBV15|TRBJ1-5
TGTGCCACCAGCAGAGATGGGGCAGCTGCCCAGCCCCAGCATTTT
CATSRDGAAAQPQHF
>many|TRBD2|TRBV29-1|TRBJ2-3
TGCAGCGTACCCGAAGGAGCGGGGGGGCTGCGCACAGATACGCAGTATTTT
CSVPEGAGGLRTDTQYF
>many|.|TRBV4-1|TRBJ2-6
TGCGCCAGCAGCCAAGATGGTCAGGGGCCCGGGGCCAACGTCCTGACTTTC
CASSQDGQGPGANVLTF
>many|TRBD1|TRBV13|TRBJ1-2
TGTGCCAGCAGCTTAGAAGGGGACAGGGCCTATGGCTACACCTTC
CASSLEGDRAYGYTF
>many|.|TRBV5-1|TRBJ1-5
TGCGCCCCGGGCAGATCTAATCAGCCCCAGCATTTT
CAPGRSNQPQHF
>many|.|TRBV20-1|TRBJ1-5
TGCAGTGCTAGGTCCGGGGGTGAGAATCAGCCCCAGCATTTT
CSARSGGENQPQHF
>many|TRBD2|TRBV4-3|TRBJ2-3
TGCGCCAGCAGCCAGGCCAGACTAGCGGAAAACACAGATACGCAGTATTTT
CASSQARLAENTDTQYF
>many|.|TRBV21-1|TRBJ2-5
TGTGCCAGCAGCAACGGACAGGGGGAGACCCAGTACTTC
CASSNGQGETQYF
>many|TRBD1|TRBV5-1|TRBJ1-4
TGCGCCAGCAGCAGTACAGGGGTCGAAAAACTGTTTTTT
CASSSTGVEKLFF
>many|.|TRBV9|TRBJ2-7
TGTGCCAGCAGCGTAGATCCCTCAGAGACCTACGAGCAGTACTTC
CASSVDPSETYEQYF
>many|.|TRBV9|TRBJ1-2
TGTGCCAGCAGCGTCGGACAGAGTTATGGCTACACCTTC
CASSVGQSYGYTF
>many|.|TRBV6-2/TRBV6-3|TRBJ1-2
TGTGCCAGCAGTTACGACGGCGTAAACTATGGCTACACCTTC
CASSYDGVNYGYTF
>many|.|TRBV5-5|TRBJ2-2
TGTGCCAGCAGTTCCACAGGGTTGACCGGGGAGCTGTTTTTT
CASSSTGLTGELFF
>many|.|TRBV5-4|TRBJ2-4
TGTGCCAGCAGCTTGTCTAGTAGCGTCATTCAGTACTTC
CASSLSSSVIQYF
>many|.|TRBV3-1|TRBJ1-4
TGTGCCAGCAGCCAAGGAACGGTACATATGGGAAAACTGTTTTTT
CASSQGTVHMGKLFF
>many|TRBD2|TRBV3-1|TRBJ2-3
TGTGCCAGCAGCCAACCGGGGGGGATCACGGATACGCAGTATTTT
CASSQPGGITDTQYF
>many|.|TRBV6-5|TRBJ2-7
TGTGCCAGCAACCGTAACCGGGGATCCTACGAGCAGTACTTC
CASNRNRGSYEQYF
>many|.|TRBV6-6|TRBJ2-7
TGTGCCAGCAGTGCAACCTACGAGCAGTACTTC
CASSATYEQYF
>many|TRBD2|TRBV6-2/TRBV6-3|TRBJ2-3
TGTGCCAGCAGTTACAAGCGGGGGGGCGTCACAGATACGCAGTATTTT
CASSYKRGGVTDTQYF
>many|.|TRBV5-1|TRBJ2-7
TGCGCCAGCAGCGCCCTGACAGCGCCCTACGAGCAGTACTTC
CASSALTAPYEQYF
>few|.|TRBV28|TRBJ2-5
TGTGCCAGCAGGATTAAATCCCAGGGGGGAGAGACCCAGTACTTC
CASRIKSQGGETQYF
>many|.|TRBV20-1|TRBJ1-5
TGCAGTGCTTACCGGGACAGCAATCAGCCCCAGCATTTT
CSAYRDSNQPQHF
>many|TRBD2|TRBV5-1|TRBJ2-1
TGCGCCAGCAGCAAACCTAGCGGGGGGCTTGATGAGCAGTTCTTC
CASSKPSGGLDEQFF
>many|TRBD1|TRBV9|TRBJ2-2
TGTGCCAGCAGCGTAGGTCAGGGGGCGAGCACCGGGGAGCTGTTTTTT
CASSVGQGASTGELFF
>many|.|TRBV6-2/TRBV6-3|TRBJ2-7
TGTGCCAGCAGTTACGTATCCTACGAGCAGTACTTC
CASSYVSYEQYF
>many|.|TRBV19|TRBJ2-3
TGTGCCAGTAGTGGAGGGACAGGCACAGATACGCAGTATTTT
CASSGGTGTDTQYF
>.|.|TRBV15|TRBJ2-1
TGTGCCACCAGCCCTCGACCCATGAGTTTTGAGGAGCAGTTCTTC
CATSPRPMSFEEQFF
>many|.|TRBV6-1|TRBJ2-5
TGTGCCAGCAGTGCCCAGGGCCGTCAAGAGACCCAGTACTTC
CASSAQGRQETQYF
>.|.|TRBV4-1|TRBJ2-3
TGCGCCAGTAGCCACCCAAATTGGGGGGGGCTCAGCAGCACAGATACGCAGTATTTT
CASSHPNWGGLSSTDTQYF
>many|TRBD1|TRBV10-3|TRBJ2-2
TGTGCCATCACCGCGGGACAGGGGGCGAACACCGGGGAGCTGTTTTTT
CAITAGQGANTGELFF
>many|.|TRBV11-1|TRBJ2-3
TGTGCCAGCAGCTTAGTCCTCTCCGGCGAGTTTTCCCACACAGATACGCAGTATTTT
CASSLVLSGEFSHTDTQYF
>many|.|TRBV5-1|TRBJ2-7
TGCGCCAGCAGCTTGGCCGAGGTTTCCTACGAGCAGTACTTC
CASSLAEVSYEQYF
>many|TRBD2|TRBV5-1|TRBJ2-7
TGCGCCAGCAGCTCAATGGGGACTAGCGGGGGACAGTACTTC
CASSSMGTSGGQYF